What follows are 20 T cell receptor beta chains derived from one specimen sequenced in a study of T cell changes during pregnancy in multiple sclerosis. Sequencing was performed with immunoSEQ multiplex PCR; in TCRdb, only in-frame clones are kept and a portion is missing. The table records about 40,000 clones, roughly 93% of them present only once. Sequenced: PBMCs (not recorded whether the cells were cultured). The receptors shown here come from a female donor with multiple sclerosis, enrolled in a pregnancy study.

This chain links TRBV7-9 with TRBJ1-1; no firm D call. The CDR3 is 16 amino acids. V was cut by 2 bases and J by 3 bases, with 16 bases left in between. CDR1 is SEHNR and CDR2 is FQNEAQ in the germline V gene (reference sequence). Here the CDR3 reads CASSLLAAFRDTEAFF. CDR3 coding DNA: TGTGCCAGCAGCTTACTAGCGGCATTCCGGGACACTGAAGCTTTCTTT.

The V call is TRBV7-9, the J call TRBJ2-3; D is possibly TRBD1 or TRBD2 (5 bases each). Germline assignment: CDR1 SEHNR and CDR2 FQNEAQ (reference sequence). CDR3 size: 14 residues. With 4 bases removed from V and 3 bases from J, the gap between germline ends came to 11 bases. In nucleotides, the CDR3 is TGTGCCAGCAGCTCATCCAGGGAGACAGATACGCAGTATTTT. It specifies CASSSSRETDTQYF.

The chain recombines TRBV5-4 with TRBJ1-4, with 8 bases fitting TRBD1. Germline trimming cut 0 bases from V and 7 bases from J; bases unmatched to any gene: 5. CDR3 size: 15 residues. Per germline, CDR1 SGHNT and CDR2 YYREEE (reference sequence). CDR3 nucleotide sequence: TGTGCCAGCAGCTTGGGGGACAGGCGGGGTGAAAAACTGTTTTTT. This encodes CASSLGDRRGEKLFF.

The CDR3 nucleotides are TGTGCCAGCAGTGAAGAAGGCGGGGGGGCCACAGATACGCAGTATTTT. It is translated as CASSEEGGGATDTQYF. The genes are TRBV6-4 and TRBJ2-3; 9 bases are shared with TRBD2. The CDR3 has 16 amino acids. CDR1 is MRHNA, CDR2 SNTAGT, per germline. After removal of 3 bases from V and 2 bases from J, the junction contained 6 bases not matched to a gene.

Of note for this clone: A much more abundant neighbour one base away suggests this may be a read error. This chain's CDR3 is CASSEAEGPADTQYF. The CDR3 DNA reads as TGTGCCAGCAGTGAAGCGGAAGGGCCTGCAGATACGCAGTATTTT. This sequence joins TRBV6-4 and TRBJ2-3, with D possibly being TRBD2 (5 bases). Trimming took off 3 bases at V and 4 bases at J, with 14 bases between the two ends. This CDR3 has 15 amino acids. The germline gives CDR1 MRHNA, CDR2 SNTAGT.

The rearrangement joins TRBV5-6 to TRBJ2-7; 13 nucleotides line up with TRBD2. Trimming took 7 bases from V and 3 from J; bases not matched to a gene: 7. Looked up from germline, CDR1 is SGHDT and CDR2 is YYEEEE. The CDR3 contains 15 residues. CDR3 sequence (DNA): TGTGCCAGCGAAAGGGGACTAGCGGGGATCTACGAGCAGTACTTC. Its translation is CASERGLAGIYEQYF.

J is TRBJ2-7 and V is TRBV19, with 7 bases that match TRBD1. CDR1 LNHDA and CDR2 SQIVND come from the germline V gene (reference sequence). V shed 4 bases and J 1 base; nucleotides not matched to a gene: 1. This CDR3 has 13 amino acids. The CDR3 loop reads CASSTTGSYEQYF. The CDR3 coding sequence is TGTGCCAGTAGTACGACAGGGTCCTACGAGCAGTACTTC.

The rearrangement links TRBV25-1 to TRBJ2-5; the D call may be TRBD1 or TRBD2 (6 bases each). V shed 8 bases and J shed 2 bases, with 18 bases lying between them. There are 15 residues in the CDR3. In germline, CDR1 is MGHDK, CDR2 SYGVNS. CDR3 amino acids: CASSEEGGPQETQYF. CDR3 DNA sequence: TGTGCCAGCTCCGAAGAGGGGGGACCTCAAGAGACCCAGTACTTC.

V gene TRBV6-1 combines with J gene TRBJ1-1; D not certain. Trimming took off 4 bases at V and 7 bases at J, with 4 bases between the two ends. Looked up from germline, CDR1 is MNHNS and CDR2 is SASEGT. This CDR3 has 10 amino acids. The CDR3 spells CASSGLEAFF. CDR3 nucleotide sequence: TGTGCCAGCAGTGGACTTGAAGCTTTCTTT.

The chain joins TRBV7-2 to TRBJ2-7; D might be TRBD2 (6 bases). Per the germline V gene, CDR1 is SGHTA and CDR2 is FQGNSA. V lost 3 bases and J 2 bases, leaving 14 bases between the germline ends. The CDR3 is made up of 15 amino acids. CDR3 region: CASSLSGRLPYEQYF. In DNA, the CDR3 is TGTGCCAGCAGCTTGTCCGGGAGACTCCCCTACGAGCAGTACTTC. The variable domain in full, with the rest retrieved from reference TRBV7-2 and TRBJ2-7, is GAGVSQSPSNKVTEKGKDVELRCDPISGHTALYWYRQSLGQGLEFLIYFQGNSAPDKSGLPSDRFSAERTGGSVSTLTIQRTQQEDSAVYLCASSLSGRLPYEQYFGPGTRLTVT.

This sequence joins TRBV27 and TRBJ2-7; TRBD2 might be the D (5 bases). Germline V gene lookup returns CDR1 MNHEY and CDR2 SMNVEV (reference sequence). CDR3 size: 14 residues. V was clipped by 6 bases and J by 8 bases, with 20 bases between them. Here the CDR3 DNA reads TGTGCCAGCAGGCGAGGGCCGCTGACAAATAAGCAGTACTTC. Its protein is CASRRGPLTNKQYF.

This sequence joins TRBV6-1 and TRBJ2-7; 7 positions match TRBD2. The V segment lost 5 bases and the J segment 3 bases; nucleotides outside the gene matches: 4. Germline V gives CDR1 MNHNS, CDR2 SASEGT. This CDR3 comprises 13 residues. This chain's CDR3 is CASSRLADYEQYF. DNA of the CDR3: TGTGCCAGCAGTAGGCTAGCGGACTACGAGCAGTACTTC.

This clone was picked up one time. V usage is TRBV7-6 and J usage is TRBJ2-5; a possible D gene is TRBD2 (5 bases). CDR1 is SGHVS and CDR2 is FNYEAQ in the germline V gene. The CDR3 contains 16 residues. The V end lost 5 bases, the J end lost 2 bases, and 18 bases lay between the germline ends. The CDR3 sequence: CASSQFKHRGQETQYF. In nucleotides, the CDR3 is TGTGCCAGCAGCCAATTTAAACACCGAGGGCAAGAGACCCAGTACTTC.

This clone has more than one count but fewer than ten. This chain uses TRBV11-1 with TRBJ2-1, with 7 nucleotides matching TRBD1. This CDR3 region has 15 residues. J lost 3 bases, V lost 5 bases, and 7 bases had no gene match. CDR1 and CDR2 (germline): SGHAT, FQDESV (reference sequence). As DNA, the CDR3 is TGTGCCAGCAGCAAAACAGGGGTTAACTACAATGAGCAGTTCTTC. Its protein product is CASSKTGVNYNEQFF.

This chain connects TRBV28 to TRBJ1-2; D gene uncertain. The V and J ends lost 6 bases and 2 bases respectively, with 13 bases between them. Germline V gene lookup returns CDR1 MDHEN and CDR2 SYDVKM. The CDR3 has 14 residues. Here the CDR3 DNA reads TGTGCCAGCAGACCCCGACGGGTCAACTATGGCTACACCTTC. Amino acid sequence: CASRPRRVNYGYTF.

As for this clone: Within the sample, other DNA sequences also encode this same CDR3. The chain joins TRBV5-1 to TRBJ2-1, with 9 positions matching TRBD2. This CDR3 is 17 amino acids long. The J segment lost 3 bases and the V segment lost 0 bases, leaving 7 bases of the junction unmatched. Germline assignment: CDR1 SGHRS and CDR2 YFSETQ. CDR3 loop: CASSLAPSGTIYNEQFF. The CDR3 DNA reads TGCGCCAGCAGCTTGGCCCCTAGCGGGACAATCTACAATGAGCAGTTCTTC.

As regards this clone: This CDR3 is also generated by other DNA sequences in the sample. This rearrangement joins TRBV7-2 to TRBJ2-5; D not resolved. There are 14 residues in the CDR3. With 1 base removed from V and 5 bases from J, the gap between germline ends came to 11 bases. Germline V gene lookup returns CDR1 SGHTA and CDR2 FQGNSA. The CDR3 DNA is TGTGCCAGCAGCTTAGGAGCCGGGCGGGAGACCCAGTACTTC. Encoded protein: CASSLGAGRETQYF. The full variable domain, in which reference TRBV7-2 and TRBJ2-5 provide the parts outside the CDR3, is GAGVSQSPSNKVTEKGKDVELRCDPISGHTALYWYRQSLGQGLEFLIYFQGNSAPDKSGLPSDRFSAERTGGSVSTLTIQRTQQEDSAVYLCASSLGAGRETQYFGPGTRLLVL.

The chain links TRBV10-2 to TRBJ1-3, with TRBD1 identical over 7 bases. Germline assignment: CDR1 WSHSY and CDR2 SAAADI. CDR3 size: 14 residues. The trim removed 8 bases at V and 4 bases at J, leaving 8 bases unmatched. CDR3 sequence: CASRGDRVGNTIYF. CDR3 sequence (DNA): TGCGCCAGCCGGGGCGACAGGGTGGGAAACACCATATATTTT.

The gene calls are TRBV7-2 and TRBJ2-7; the D gene is possibly TRBD1 (6 bases). V lost 3 bases, J lost 2 bases, and 11 bases lay in between. The CDR3 is 14 amino acids. Per germline, CDR1 SGHTA and CDR2 FQGNSA. CDR3 residues: CASSFRGRAYEQYF. CDR3 sequence (DNA): TGTGCCAGCAGCTTCAGGGGACGGGCCTACGAGCAGTACTTC.

The chain links TRBV18 to TRBJ2-1, with 12 nucleotides matching TRBD1. Germline values: CDR1 KGHSH, CDR2 LQKENI. V trimming: 8 bases; J trimming: 9 bases; junction bases outside the gene matches: 5. CDR3 length: 13 residues. The CDR3 sequence is CASTGTGGIEQFF. DNA for the CDR3: TGTGCCAGCACCGGGACAGGGGGCATTGAGCAGTTCTTC.